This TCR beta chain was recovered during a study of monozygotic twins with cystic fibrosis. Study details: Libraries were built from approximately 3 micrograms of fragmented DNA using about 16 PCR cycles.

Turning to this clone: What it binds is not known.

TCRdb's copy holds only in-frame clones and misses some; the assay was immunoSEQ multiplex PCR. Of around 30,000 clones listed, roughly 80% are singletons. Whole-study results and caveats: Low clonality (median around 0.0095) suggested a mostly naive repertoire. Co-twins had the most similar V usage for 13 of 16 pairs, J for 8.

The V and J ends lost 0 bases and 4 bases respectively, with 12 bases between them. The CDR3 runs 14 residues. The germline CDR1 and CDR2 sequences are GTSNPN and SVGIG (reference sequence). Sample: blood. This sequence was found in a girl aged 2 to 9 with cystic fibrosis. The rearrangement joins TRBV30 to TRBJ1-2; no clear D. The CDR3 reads CAWSVQQAPYGYTF. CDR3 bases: TGTGCCTGGAGTGTACAGCAGGCCCCCTATGGCTACACCTTC.